The subject of this entry is one T cell receptor beta chain. Its antigen is not known. V lost 6 bases, J lost 5 bases, and 5 bases stayed unmatched. The germline CDR1 and CDR2 sequences are MNHNS and SASEGT. This CDR3 region has 13 residues. These data belong to a study of cytomegalovirus exposure and HLA in healthy donors. Findings and limits, study-wide: Apparent HLA restriction characterized most CMV-associated TCR beta chains in a later analysis. Many donors shared some public TCRs, even though most TCR sequences were rare.

Use of 60 Vbeta and 13 Jbeta primers characterized the PCR. Here immunoSEQ multiplex PCR was the method, and the copy in TCRdb shows in-frame clones only, minus some. This sample carries over 150,000 clones, approximately 80% of them seen once, and the ten largest clones take more than 0.95%. The chain has TRBV6-1 and TRBJ2-7; 9 bases fit TRBD2. Sequenced: PBMCs. The clonotype originates from a girl aged 2-10 years in good health and CMV-seropositive. The CDR3 protein is CASSPSGKNEQYF. CDR3 sequence (DNA): TGTGCCAGCAGCCCTAGCGGGAAGAACGAGCAGTACTTC.